This is a list of T cell receptor beta chains from one sample in a study of blood T cell repertoires in COVID-19. TCRdb's table, derived via immunoSEQ multiplex PCR, lists solely in-frame clones and lacks some. Seen here are a few hundred thousand clones, about 91% observed once, and the top ten hold roughly an eighth. Sequences were obtained from peripheral blood. These receptors were taken from a woman in her 50s with COVID-19, enrolled during active disease. CDR3s leave out the opening cysteine and the closing phenylalanine or tryptophan.

TRBV9,TRBJ2-1,ASSARLAGGRGYNEQF
TRBV20-1,TRBJ2-1,SATYLGQVF
TRBV4-1,TRBJ2-7,ASSQAGYEQY
TRBV2,TRBJ1-1,ASSDRGHKGTEAF
TRBV15,TRBJ2-4,ATSVDGQAKNIQY
TRBV19,TRBJ2-4,ASTPQGENIQY
TRBV2,TRBJ1-1,ASSVSTGRNTEAF
TRBV28,TRBJ2-5,ASSLRGETQY
TRBV9,TRBJ2-2,ASTVSGSSGELF
TRBV4-2,TRBJ2-7,ASSRSMTPSPLEQY
TRBV19,TRBJ2-7,ASTAGSLSHEQY
TRBV29-1,TRBJ2-6,SVLGQSGANVLT
TRBV20-1,TRBJ2-5,SASSGTARGTQY
TRBV2,TRBJ2-7,ASNPRTSGETEQY
TRBV12-3/TRBV12-4,TRBJ1-5,ASRDSLNQPQH
TRBV9,TRBJ2-1,ASSPWTSGEGDEQF
TRBV3-1/TRBV3-2,TRBJ2-7,ASRDRSTYEQY
TRBV9,TRBJ2-7,ASSVGQGLYEQY
TRBV6-5,TRBJ2-7,ASSPGTGVWEQY
TRBV12-5,TRBJ1-3,ASGPPTLRGPWNTIY
TRBV19,TRBJ1-2,ASSLFSGTGGFGYT
TRBV3-1/TRBV3-2,TRBJ1-5,ASSPRASSTSNQPQH
TRBV4-1,TRBJ2-1,ASSQFHQGGEQF
TRBV19,TRBJ2-5,ASSIQGRETQY
TRBV27,TRBJ2-2,ASSRKDRVIAGELF
TRBV10-3,TRBJ2-1,ASRTDRVNEQF
TRBV19,TRBJ1-1,ASRQTGWEGTEAF
TRBV28,TRBJ1-1,ASSLMVAENTEAF
TRBV5-4,TRBJ2-3,ASSSPRVVDTQY
TRBV7-8,TRBJ1-2,ASSPETGLYGYT
TRBV4-2,TRBJ2-7,ASSQGATSGGFYEQY